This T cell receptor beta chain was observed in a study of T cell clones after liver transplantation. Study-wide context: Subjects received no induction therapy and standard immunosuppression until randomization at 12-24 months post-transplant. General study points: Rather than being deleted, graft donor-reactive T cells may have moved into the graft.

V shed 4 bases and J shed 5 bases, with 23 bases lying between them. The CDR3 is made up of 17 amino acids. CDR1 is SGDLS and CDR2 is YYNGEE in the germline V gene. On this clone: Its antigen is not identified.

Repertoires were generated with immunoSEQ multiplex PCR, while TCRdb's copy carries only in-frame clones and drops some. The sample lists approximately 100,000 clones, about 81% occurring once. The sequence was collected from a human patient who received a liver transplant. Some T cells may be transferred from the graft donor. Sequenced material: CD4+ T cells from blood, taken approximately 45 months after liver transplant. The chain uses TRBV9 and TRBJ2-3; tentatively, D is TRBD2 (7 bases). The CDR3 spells CASSPQGRLAGGDTQYF. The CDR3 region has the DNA TGTGCCAGCAGCCCCCAGGGGAGACTAGCAGGAGGAGATACGCAGTATTTT.